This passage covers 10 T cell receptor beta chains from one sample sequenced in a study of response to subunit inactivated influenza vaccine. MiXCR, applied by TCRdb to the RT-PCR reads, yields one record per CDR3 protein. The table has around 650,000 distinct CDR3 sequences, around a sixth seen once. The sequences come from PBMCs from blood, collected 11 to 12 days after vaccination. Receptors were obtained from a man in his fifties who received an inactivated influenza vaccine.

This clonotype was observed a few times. DNA for the CDR3: TGTGCCAGCAGCTTAGGAGGGCAGGGTGAGTTCGAGCAGTACTTC. This codes for CASSLGGQGEFEQYF. V usage is TRBV7-8 and J usage is TRBJ2-7; D might be TRBD1 or TRBD2, each matching 5 bases. Germline CDR1 is SGHVS and CDR2 is FQNEAQ. Trimming stripped 1 base from V and 6 bases from J, with 16 bases between. The CDR3 consists of 15 residues.

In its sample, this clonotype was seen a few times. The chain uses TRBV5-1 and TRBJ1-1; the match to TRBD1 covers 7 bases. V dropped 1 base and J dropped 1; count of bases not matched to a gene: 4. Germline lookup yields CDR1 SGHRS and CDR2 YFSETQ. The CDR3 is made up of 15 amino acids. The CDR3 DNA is TGCGCCAGCAGCTTGAGGGGACAGAAGAACACTGAAGCTTTCTTT. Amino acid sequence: CASSLRGQKNTEAFF.

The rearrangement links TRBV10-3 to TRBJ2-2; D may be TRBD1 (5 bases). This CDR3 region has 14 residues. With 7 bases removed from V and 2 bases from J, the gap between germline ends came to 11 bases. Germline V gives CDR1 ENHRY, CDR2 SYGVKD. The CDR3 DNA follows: TGTGCCATCACCAGGACAACCAACACCGGGGAGCTGTTTTTT. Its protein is CAITRTTNTGELFF.

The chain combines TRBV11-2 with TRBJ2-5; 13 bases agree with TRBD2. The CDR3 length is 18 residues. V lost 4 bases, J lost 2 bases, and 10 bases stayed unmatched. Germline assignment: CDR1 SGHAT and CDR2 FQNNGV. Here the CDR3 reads CASSSLLTTSGGQETQYF. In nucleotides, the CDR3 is TGTGCCAGCAGCTCCTTATTAACGACTAGCGGGGGGCAAGAGACCCAGTACTTC. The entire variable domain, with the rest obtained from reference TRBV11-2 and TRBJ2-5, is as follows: EAGVAQSPRYKIIEKRQSVAFWCNPISGHATLYWYQQILGQGPKLLIQFQNNGVVDDSQLPKDRFSAERLKGVDSTLKIQPAKLEDSAVYLCASSSLLTTSGGQETQYFGPGTRLLVL.

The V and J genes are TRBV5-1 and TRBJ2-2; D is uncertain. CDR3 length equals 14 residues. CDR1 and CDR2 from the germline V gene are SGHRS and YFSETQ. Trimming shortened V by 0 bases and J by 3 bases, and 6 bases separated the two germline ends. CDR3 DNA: TGCGCCAGCAGCTTGGTGGTGGACACCGGGGAGCTGTTTTTT. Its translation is CASSLVVDTGELFF.

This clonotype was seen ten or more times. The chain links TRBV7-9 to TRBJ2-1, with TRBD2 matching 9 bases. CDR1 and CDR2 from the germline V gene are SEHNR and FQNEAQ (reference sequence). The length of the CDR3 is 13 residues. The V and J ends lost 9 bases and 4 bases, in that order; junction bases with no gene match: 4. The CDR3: CASGGGGYNEQFF. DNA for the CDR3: TGTGCCAGTGGCGGGGGGGGGTACAATGAGCAGTTCTTC.

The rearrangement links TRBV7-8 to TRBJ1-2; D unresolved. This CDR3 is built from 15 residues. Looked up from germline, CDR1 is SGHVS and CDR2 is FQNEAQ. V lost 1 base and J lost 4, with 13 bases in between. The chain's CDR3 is CASSLGPLTRYGYTF. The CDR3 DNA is TGTGCCAGCAGCTTAGGACCCTTGACTCGCTATGGCTACACCTTC.

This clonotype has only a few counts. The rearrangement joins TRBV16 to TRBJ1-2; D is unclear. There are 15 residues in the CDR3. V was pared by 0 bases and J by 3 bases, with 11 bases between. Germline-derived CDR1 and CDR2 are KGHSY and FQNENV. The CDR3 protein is CASSQSYSGHYGYTF. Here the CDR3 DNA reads TGTGCCAGCAGCCAATCGTATTCCGGGCACTATGGCTACACCTTC.

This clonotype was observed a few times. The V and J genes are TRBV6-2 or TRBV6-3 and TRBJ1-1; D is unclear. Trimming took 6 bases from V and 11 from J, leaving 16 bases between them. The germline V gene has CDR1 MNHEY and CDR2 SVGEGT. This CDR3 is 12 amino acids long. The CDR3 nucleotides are TGTGCCAGCAGCGAAGTTGGGCGAGGGGCTTTCTTT. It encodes CASSEVGRGAFF.

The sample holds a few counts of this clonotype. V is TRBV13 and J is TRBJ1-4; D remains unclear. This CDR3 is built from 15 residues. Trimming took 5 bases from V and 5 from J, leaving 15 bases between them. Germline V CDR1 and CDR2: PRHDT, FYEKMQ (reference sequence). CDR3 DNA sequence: TGTGCCAGCAGCCCCCGCGGATCCACAAATGAAAAACTGTTTTTT. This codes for CASSPRGSTNEKLFF.